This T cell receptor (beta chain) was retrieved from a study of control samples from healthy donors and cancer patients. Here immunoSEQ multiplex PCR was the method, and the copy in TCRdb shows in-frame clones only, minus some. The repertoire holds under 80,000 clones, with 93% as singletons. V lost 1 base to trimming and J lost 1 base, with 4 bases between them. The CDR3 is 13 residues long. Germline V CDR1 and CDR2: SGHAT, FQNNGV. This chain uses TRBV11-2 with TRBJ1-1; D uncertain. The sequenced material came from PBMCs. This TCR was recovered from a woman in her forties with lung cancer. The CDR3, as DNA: TGTGCCAGCAGCTTAGGATGGAACACTGAAGCTTTCTTT. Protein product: CASSLGWNTEAFF. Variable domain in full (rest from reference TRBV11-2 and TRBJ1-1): EAGVAQSPRYKIIEKRQSVAFWCNPISGHATLYWYQQILGQGPKLLIQFQNNGVVDDSQLPKDRFSAERLKGVDSTLKIQPAKLEDSAVYLCASSLGWNTEAFFGQGTRLTVV.